The entry that follows covers one T cell receptor (beta chain) sequence. Its antigen is as yet unknown. Using RNA template, CDR3s of TCR alpha and beta were amplified with iRepertoire arm-PCR. Input was roughly 100-450 ng of tissue mRNA or PBMC total RNA. MiXCR was run by TCRdb on the multiplex PCR reads, yielding one entry per CDR3 protein. Of around 190,000 distinct CDR3 sequences listed, approximately 40% are singletons. Germline V gene lookup returns CDR1 SGHRS and CDR2 YFSETQ. This CDR3 is 14 amino acids long. J gave up 6 bases and V 2 bases, and 5 bases lay outside the gene matches. The data are from a study of glioma-infiltrating T cells. Points from the study as a whole: Non-neoplastic patients had below-expected tissue-blood divergence, while all gliomas exceeded expectation. Very few CDR3 sequences were shared between tissue and blood.

This rearrangement joins TRBV5-1 to TRBJ2-3, with TRBD2 matching 8 bases. The specimen was glioma tissue, nonneoplastic brain tissue, or PBMCs (not recorded which). The sequence derives from a human donor with low-grade glioma or glioblastoma, undergoing nonglioma brain surgery, or in good health (not recorded which). The CDR3 DNA reads as TGCGCCAGCAGCTTAGCGGGAGCAGCGGATACGCAGTATTTT. Its protein product is CASSLAGAADTQYF.